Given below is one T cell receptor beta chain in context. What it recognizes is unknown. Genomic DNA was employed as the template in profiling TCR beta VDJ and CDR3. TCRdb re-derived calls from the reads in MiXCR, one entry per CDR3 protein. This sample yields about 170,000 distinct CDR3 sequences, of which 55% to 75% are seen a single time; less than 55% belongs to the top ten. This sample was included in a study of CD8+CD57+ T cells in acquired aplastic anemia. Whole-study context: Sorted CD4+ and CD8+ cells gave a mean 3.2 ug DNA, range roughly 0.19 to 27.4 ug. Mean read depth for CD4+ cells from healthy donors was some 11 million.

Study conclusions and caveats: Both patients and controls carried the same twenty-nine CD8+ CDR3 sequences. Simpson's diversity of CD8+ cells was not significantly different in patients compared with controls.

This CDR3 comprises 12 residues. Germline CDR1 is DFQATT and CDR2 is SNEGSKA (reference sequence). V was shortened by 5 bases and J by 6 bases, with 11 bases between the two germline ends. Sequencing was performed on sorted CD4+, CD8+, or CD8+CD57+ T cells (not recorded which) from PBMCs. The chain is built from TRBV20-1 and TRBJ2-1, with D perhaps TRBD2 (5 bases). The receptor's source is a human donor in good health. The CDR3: CSAPFGGNEQFF. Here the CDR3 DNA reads TGCAGTGCTCCCTTTGGAGGCAATGAGCAGTTCTTC.